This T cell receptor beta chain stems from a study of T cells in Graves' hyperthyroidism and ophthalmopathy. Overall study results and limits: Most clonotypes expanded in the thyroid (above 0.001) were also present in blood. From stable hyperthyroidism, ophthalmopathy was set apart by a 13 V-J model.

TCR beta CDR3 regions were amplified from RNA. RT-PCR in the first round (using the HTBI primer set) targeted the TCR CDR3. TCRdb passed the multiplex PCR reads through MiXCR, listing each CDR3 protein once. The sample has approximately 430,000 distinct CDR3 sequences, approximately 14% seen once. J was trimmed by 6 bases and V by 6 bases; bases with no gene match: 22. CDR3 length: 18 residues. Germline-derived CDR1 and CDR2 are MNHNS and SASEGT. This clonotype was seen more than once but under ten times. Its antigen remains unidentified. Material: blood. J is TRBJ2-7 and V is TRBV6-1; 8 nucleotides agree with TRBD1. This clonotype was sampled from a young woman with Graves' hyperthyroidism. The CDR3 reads CASRPGTGFPPAGFEQYF. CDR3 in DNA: TGTGCCAGCAGACCTGGGACAGGTTTCCCACCTGCGGGTTTCGAGCAGTACTTC.